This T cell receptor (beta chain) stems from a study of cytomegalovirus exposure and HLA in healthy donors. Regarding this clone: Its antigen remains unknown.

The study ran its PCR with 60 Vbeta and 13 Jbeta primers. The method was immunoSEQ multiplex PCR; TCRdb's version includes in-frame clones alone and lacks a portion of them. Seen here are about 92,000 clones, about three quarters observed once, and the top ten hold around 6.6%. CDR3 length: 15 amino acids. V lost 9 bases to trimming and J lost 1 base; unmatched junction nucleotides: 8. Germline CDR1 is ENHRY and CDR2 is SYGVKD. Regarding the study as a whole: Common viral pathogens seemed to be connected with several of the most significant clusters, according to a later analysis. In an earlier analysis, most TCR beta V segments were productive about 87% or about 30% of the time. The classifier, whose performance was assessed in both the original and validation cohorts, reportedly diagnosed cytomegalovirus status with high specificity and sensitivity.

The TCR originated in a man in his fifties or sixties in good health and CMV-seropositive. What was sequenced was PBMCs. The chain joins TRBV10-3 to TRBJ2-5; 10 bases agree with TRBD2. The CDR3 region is CAIKRGGEGQETQYF. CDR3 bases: TGTGCCATAAAGCGGGGGGGCGAGGGCCAAGAGACCCAGTACTTC.